These 2 T cell receptor beta chains originate from one sample sequenced in a study of identical twins. Each CDR3 protein gets one entry after TCRdb re-called the 5' RACE reads with MiXCR. The data show roughly 220,000 distinct CDR3 sequences, 5.5% to 7.5% seen once. This same sample was also taken into another study, of T cells expressing NK-cell markers.

What was sequenced was CD8+ T cells sorted from blood. The receptors shown here come from a young woman in good health.

This clonotype was detected many times. The rearrangement links TRBV7-6 to TRBJ2-2; D remains unclear. The CDR3 spans 12 residues. V shed 5 bases and J shed 6 bases, with 7 bases lying between them. The V gene's germline CDR1 is SGHVS and CDR2 FNYEAQ. The CDR3 sequence: CASSPRPGELFF. CDR3 DNA sequence: TGTGCCAGCAGCCCCCGACCCGGGGAGCTGTTTTTT.

The chain has TRBV30 and TRBJ1-1, with TRBD1 as a possible D gene (5 bases). The germline CDR1 and CDR2 sequences are GTSNPN and SVGIG (reference sequence). CDR3 size: 13 residues. Between the trimmed V and J ends, which lost 2 bases and 6 bases, there was a span of 13 bases. CDR3 region: CAWSPLGDAEAFF. DNA for the CDR3: TGTGCCTGGAGTCCTCTAGGGGACGCTGAAGCTTTCTTT. Variable domain in full (rest from reference TRBV30 and TRBJ1-1): SQTIHQWPATLVQPVGSPLSLECTVEGTSNPNLYWYRQAAGRGLQLLFYSVGIGQISSEVPQNLSASRPQDRQFILSSKKLLLSDSGFYLCAWSPLGDAEAFFGQGTRLTVV.